This T cell receptor (beta chain) was obtained from a study of blood T cell repertoires in COVID-19. The repertoire was sequenced with immunoSEQ multiplex PCR; TCRdb's copy has only in-frame clones and lacks some. This table holds around 72,000 clones, more than 85% found once. Per germline, CDR1 LNHDA and CDR2 SQIVND (reference sequence). The CDR3 totals 15 residues. With V trimmed by 1 base and J by 8 bases, 7 bases remained unmatched. This sequence originates from a human donor with active COVID-19. The donor label of this sample is uncertain. Specimen: peripheral blood. This chain joins TRBV19 and TRBJ2-2; 7 bases agree with TRBD1. CDR3 sequence (DNA): TGTGCCAGTAGTATAGCCACAGGGGCGGCAGGGGAGCTGTTTTTT. As protein: CASSIATGAAGELFF.